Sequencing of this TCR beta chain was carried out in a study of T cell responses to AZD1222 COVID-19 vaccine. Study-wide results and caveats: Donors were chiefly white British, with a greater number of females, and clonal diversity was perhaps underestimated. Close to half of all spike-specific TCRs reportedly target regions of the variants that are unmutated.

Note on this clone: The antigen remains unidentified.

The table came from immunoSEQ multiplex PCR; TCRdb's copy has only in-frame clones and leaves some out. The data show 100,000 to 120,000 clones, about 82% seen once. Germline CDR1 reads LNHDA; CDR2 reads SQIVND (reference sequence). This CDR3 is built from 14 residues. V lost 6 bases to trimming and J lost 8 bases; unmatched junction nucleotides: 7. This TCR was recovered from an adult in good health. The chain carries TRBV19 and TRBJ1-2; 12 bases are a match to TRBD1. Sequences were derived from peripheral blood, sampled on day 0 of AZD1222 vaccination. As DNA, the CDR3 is TGTGCCAGTAGGCTCGGGACAGGGGGCCGGGGCTACACCTTC. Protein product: CASRLGTGGRGYTF.